This TCR beta chain was found in a study of T cells in Graves' hyperthyroidism and ophthalmopathy. Study-level points and caveats: Blood also showed most of the thyroid clonotypes that were expanded above 0.001.

Researchers defined stable Graves' hyperthyroidism as no ophthalmopathy progression within 18 months. From RNA transcripts, TCR beta CDR3 regions were amplified. RT-PCR in the first round (using the HTBI primer set) targeted the TCR CDR3. TCRdb ran MiXCR on the multiplex PCR reads and lists one entry per CDR3 protein. This sample has a few hundred thousand distinct CDR3 sequences; 18% occur once, and the top ten carry around 50%. This clonotype came up many times. What it binds is not known. This CDR3 spans 14 amino acids. The V gene's germline CDR1 is SGHTA and CDR2 FQGNSA. V shed 5 bases, J shed 2 bases, and the junction held 5 bases outside the gene matches.

This receptor was taken from a woman aged 50 to 60 with Graves' hyperthyroidism. This chain uses TRBV7-2 with TRBJ1-2; 7 positions match TRBD1. Sequencing was performed on blood. Here the CDR3 DNA reads TGTGCCAGCAGCCTCCGGGACAGCAACTATGGCTACACCTTC. Translating gives CASSLRDSNYGYTF.